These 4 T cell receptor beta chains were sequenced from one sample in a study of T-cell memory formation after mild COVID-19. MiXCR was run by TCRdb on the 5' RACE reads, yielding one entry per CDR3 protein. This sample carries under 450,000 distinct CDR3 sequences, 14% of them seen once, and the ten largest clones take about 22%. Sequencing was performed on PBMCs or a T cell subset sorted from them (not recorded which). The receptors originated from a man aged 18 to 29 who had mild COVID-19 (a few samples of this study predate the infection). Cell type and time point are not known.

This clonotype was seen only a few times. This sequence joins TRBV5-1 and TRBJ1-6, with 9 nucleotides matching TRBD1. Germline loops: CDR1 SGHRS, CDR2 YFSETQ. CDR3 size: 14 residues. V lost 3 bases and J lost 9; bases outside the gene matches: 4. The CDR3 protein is CASSSGQGTSPLHF. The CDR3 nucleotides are TGCGCCAGCAGCTCCGGACAGGGGACTTCACCCCTCCACTTT. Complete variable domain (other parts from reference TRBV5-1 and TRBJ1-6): KAGVTQTPRYLIKTRGQQVTLSCSPISGHRSVSWYQQTPGQGLQFLFEYFSETQRNKGNFPGRFSGRQFSNSRSEMNVSTLELGDSALYLCASSSGQGTSPLHFGNGTRLTVT.

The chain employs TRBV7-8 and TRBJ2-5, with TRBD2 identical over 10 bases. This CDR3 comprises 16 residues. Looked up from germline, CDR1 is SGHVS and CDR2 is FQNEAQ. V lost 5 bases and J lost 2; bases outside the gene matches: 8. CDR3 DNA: TGTGCCAGCAGCCCCGCTAGCGGGGGAAGTCAAGAGACCCAGTACTTC. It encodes CASSPASGGSQETQYF.

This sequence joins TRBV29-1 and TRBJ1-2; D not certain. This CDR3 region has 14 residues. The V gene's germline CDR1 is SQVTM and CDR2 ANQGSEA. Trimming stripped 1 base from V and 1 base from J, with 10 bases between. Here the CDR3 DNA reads TGCAGCGTTGAAGGGACGGAGGGTAACTATGGCTACACCTTC. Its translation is CSVEGTEGNYGYTF.

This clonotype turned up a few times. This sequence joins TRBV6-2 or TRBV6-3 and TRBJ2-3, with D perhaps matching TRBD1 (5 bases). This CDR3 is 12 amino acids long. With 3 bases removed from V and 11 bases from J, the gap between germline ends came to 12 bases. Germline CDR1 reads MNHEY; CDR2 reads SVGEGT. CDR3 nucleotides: TGTGCCAGCAGTTATGCGGACACCCTGCAGTATTTT. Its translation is CASSYADTLQYF.